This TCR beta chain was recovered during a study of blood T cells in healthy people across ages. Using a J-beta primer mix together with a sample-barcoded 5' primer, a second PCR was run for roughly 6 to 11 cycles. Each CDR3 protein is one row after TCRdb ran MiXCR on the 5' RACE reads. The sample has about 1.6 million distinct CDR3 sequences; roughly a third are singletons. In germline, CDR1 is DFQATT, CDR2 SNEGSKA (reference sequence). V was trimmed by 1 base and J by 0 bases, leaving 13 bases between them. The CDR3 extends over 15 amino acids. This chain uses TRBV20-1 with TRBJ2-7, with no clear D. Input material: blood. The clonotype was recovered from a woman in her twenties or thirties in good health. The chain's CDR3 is CSARVYRRNSYEQYF. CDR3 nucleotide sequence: TGCAGTGCTAGAGTTTATCGTCGCAACTCCTACGAGCAGTACTTC.